A selection of T cell receptor beta chains follows, all from one sample in a study of shared clonotypes between healthy human individuals. TCRdb's copy holds only in-frame clones and misses some; the assay was immunoSEQ multiplex PCR. The data contain over a million clones, approximately 98.5% of them singletons. The sequenced material came from naive CD4+ T cells sorted from blood. These TCRs come from a man in his thirties or forties in good health. Each CDR3 is given with its conserved first and last residue. The D gene is left open where the match is weak. Where a row states a size, it is once, few, many or the class of an expanded clone; other rows omit it.

D	V	size	J	CDR3	DNA
.	TRBV6-4	.	TRBJ1-5	CASSPNGNQPQHF	TGTGCCAGCAGTCCCAACGGAAATCAGCCCCAGCATTTT
TRBD2	TRBV2	.	TRBJ2-7	CASSDGLAEYEQYF	TGTGCCAGCAGTGACGGACTAGCGGAATACGAGCAGTACTTC
TRBD1	TRBV6-1	.	TRBJ1-5	CASSEILGTGLQPQHF	TGTGCCAGCAGTGAAATCCTAGGGACAGGGCTTCAGCCCCAGCATTTT
.	TRBV28	.	TRBJ1-2	CASSSIVPAGAGGYTF	TGTGCCAGCAGTTCCATAGTTCCCGCAGGGGCGGGGGGCTACACCTTC
.	TRBV6-6	.	TRBJ1-2	CASSYSFGHGYTF	TGTGCCAGCAGTTACTCGTTCGGTCATGGCTACACCTTC
.	TRBV5-8	.	TRBJ1-1	CASSLKGMAFF	TGTGCCAGCAGCTTGAAGGGGATGGCTTTCTTT
.	TRBV7-9	.	TRBJ1-5	CASSPPAGQPQHF	TGTGCCAGCAGCCCTCCAGCCGGTCAGCCCCAGCATTTT
.	TRBV11-3	.	TRBJ2-1	CASSLDQVHEQFF	TGTGCCAGCAGCTTAGACCAGGTTCATGAGCAGTTCTTC
.	TRBV27	.	TRBJ2-3	CASRLRETDTQYF	TGTGCCAGCAGACTCAGAGAGACAGATACGCAGTATTTT
.	TRBV7-9	once	TRBJ1-2	CASSLGGLGDGYTF	TGTGCCAGCAGCTTAGGGGGTTTAGGTGATGGCTACACCTTC
TRBD1	TRBV7-2	.	TRBJ1-2	CASSLDRAYGYTF	TGTGCCAGCAGCTTGGACAGGGCGTATGGCTACACCTTC
TRBD1	TRBV7-8	.	TRBJ2-5	CASSFPGQGQETQYF	TGTGCCAGCAGCTTTCCGGGACAGGGCCAAGAGACCCAGTACTTC
.	TRBV5-1	.	TRBJ2-3	CASSLSGATDTQYF	TGCGCCAGCAGCTTATCAGGGGCCACAGATACGCAGTATTTT
.	TRBV9	.	TRBJ1-1	CASSVVPMNTEAFF	TGTGCCAGCAGCGTAGTCCCGATGAACACTGAAGCTTTCTTT
TRBD1	TRBV9	.	TRBJ2-1	CASSVEGTVNEQFF	TGTGCCAGCAGCGTAGAGGGGACAGTCAATGAGCAGTTCTTC
.	TRBV7-9	.	TRBJ2-5	CASSLGQTRGETQYF	TGTGCCAGCAGCTTAGGCCAAACGAGGGGGGAGACCCAGTACTTC
.	TRBV2	.	TRBJ1-4	CASSEISKSEKLFF	TGTGCCAGCAGTGAAATTTCAAAGAGTGAAAAACTGTTTTTT
TRBD1	TRBV9	.	TRBJ2-3	CASSTPTGEKVTQYF	TGTGCCAGCAGCACCCCGACAGGGGAGAAGGTTACGCAGTATTTT
.	TRBV5-1	once	TRBJ2-7	CASSLGDIYEQYF	TGCGCCAGCAGCTTGGGGGACATCTACGAGCAGTACTTC
.	TRBV5-4	.	TRBJ1-3	CASSLSLGNTIYF	TGTGCCAGCAGCCTCTCCCTGGGAAACACCATATATTTT
TRBD2	TRBV9	.	TRBJ2-7	CASSLGGGSSYEQYF	TGTGCCAGCAGCCTCGGCGGGGGATCCTCCTACGAGCAGTACTTC
.	TRBV29-1	.	TRBJ2-7	CSAEGNSYEQYF	TGCAGCGCCGAGGGGAACTCCTACGAGCAGTACTTC
TRBD2	TRBV28	once	TRBJ2-7	CASSIGGRSEQYF	TGTGCCAGCAGTATTGGCGGGAGGAGCGAGCAGTACTTC
.	TRBV28	.	TRBJ2-7	CASSLSPGTYEQYF	TGTGCCAGCAGTTTATCGCCAGGGACCTACGAGCAGTACTTC
.	TRBV4-1	.	TRBJ1-3	CASSQGGATGTGNTIYF	TGCGCCAGCAGCCAAGGGGGGGCCACAGGGACTGGAAACACCATATATTTT
.	TRBV16	.	TRBJ1-5	CASSQWGQGSLRQPQHF	TGTGCCAGCAGCCAATGGGGGCAGGGCTCGTTGAGGCAGCCCCAGCATTTT
.	TRBV2	.	TRBJ1-2	CASRDRSYGYTF	TGTGCCAGCAGGGACCGGTCCTATGGCTACACCTTC
.	TRBV10-3	once	TRBJ2-1	CAISERPTNFNEQFF	TGTGCCATCAGTGAACGTCCTACAAACTTCAATGAGCAGTTCTTC
.	TRBV11-2	.	TRBJ1-5	CASSLRGQPQHF	TGTGCCAGCAGCTTAAGAGGCCAGCCCCAGCATTTT
TRBD1	TRBV11-2	.	TRBJ1-1	CASSTGTGPMNTEAFF	TGTGCCAGCAGCACCGGGACAGGACCCATGAACACTGAAGCTTTCTTT
.	TRBV5-4	.	TRBJ2-5	CASSVYQETQYF	TGTGCCAGCAGCGTCTACCAAGAGACCCAGTACTTC
TRBD1	TRBV5-1	.	TRBJ2-2	CASSPYSGGATGELFF	TGCGCCAGCAGCCCGTACTCAGGGGGCGCCACCGGGGAGCTGTTTTTT
TRBD1	TRBV5-1	.	TRBJ2-5	CASSQDQGAAETQYF	TGCGCCAGCAGCCAAGACCAGGGGGCCGCCGAGACCCAGTACTTC
.	TRBV5-8	.	TRBJ1-1	CASSLAAVTEAFF	TGTGCCAGCAGCTTGGCCGCAGTCACCGAAGCTTTCTTT
TRBD2	TRBV29-1	.	TRBJ2-3	CSVVGLAGVSTDTQYF	TGCAGCGTTGTAGGACTAGCGGGAGTTAGCACAGATACGCAGTATTTT
.	TRBV11-2	.	TRBJ2-1	CASSPWGFNEQFF	TGTGCCAGCAGCCCCTGGGGCTTCAATGAGCAGTTCTTC
TRBD2	TRBV27	.	TRBJ2-2	CASSSRQMGLAVGELFF	TGTGCCAGCAGTTCCCGACAAATGGGACTAGCGGTCGGGGAGCTGTTTTTT
TRBD1	TRBV28	.	TRBJ2-5	CASREQGRETQYF	TGTGCCAGCAGGGAACAGGGGCGGGAGACCCAGTACTTC
.	TRBV18	.	TRBJ2-5	CASSPYQRPRETQYF	TGTGCCAGCTCACCTTACCAACGGCCTCGGGAGACCCAGTACTTC
.	TRBV5-4	once	TRBJ1-5	CASSSDKGNQPQHF	TGTGCCAGCAGCTCCGACAAGGGCAATCAGCCCCAGCATTTT
.	TRBV28	.	TRBJ2-1	CASSSLGFNEQFF	TGTGCCAGCAGTTCACTCGGATTCAATGAGCAGTTCTTC
.	TRBV6-5	.	TRBJ1-2	CASSLSSGNYGYTF	TGTGCCAGCTCCCTTAGTTCGGGGAACTATGGCTACACCTTC
TRBD1	TRBV7-3	.	TRBJ2-1	CASSLNPQTGPGGYNEQFF	TGTGCCAGCAGCTTAAATCCCCAGACAGGACCAGGGGGTTACAATGAGCAGTTCTTC
TRBD2	TRBV27	.	TRBJ2-3	CASSAMVSSGSTDTQYF	TGTGCCAGCAGTGCGATGGTGTCTAGCGGGAGTACAGATACGCAGTATTTT
TRBD1	TRBV19	.	TRBJ2-7	CASSTGTGYEQYF	TGTGCCAGTAGTACCGGGACAGGCTACGAGCAGTACTTC